The 3 T cell receptor beta chains below were found in one sample sequenced in a study of blood T cell repertoires in COVID-19. The protocol was immunoSEQ multiplex PCR, while the TCRdb copy is restricted to in-frame clones and leaves out a portion. The sample has some 150,000 clones; roughly 90% are singletons. The sample comprised peripheral blood. Source of these receptors: a man aged 50 or older with active or convalescent COVID-19.

This chain uses TRBV6-6 with TRBJ2-3; perhaps TRBD1 as D (5 bases). V was clipped by 7 bases and J by 11 bases, with 28 bases between them. Germline CDR1 and CDR2: MNHNY and SVGAGI (reference sequence). This CDR3 region has 16 residues. CDR3 sequence: CASTEGVTTGRMKQYF. For the CDR3, the DNA is TGTGCCAGCACCGAAGGGGTGACGACCGGACGGATGAAGCAGTATTTT.

The chain recombines TRBV28 with TRBJ2-3, with 8 bases lining up with TRBD1. Germline V gene sequence: CDR1 MDHEN, CDR2 SYDVKM. The CDR3 runs 13 residues. V shed 6 bases, J shed 5 bases, and the junction held 4 bases outside the gene matches. The chain's CDR3 is CASRGQAGDTQYF. The CDR3 DNA is TGTGCCAGCAGGGGACAGGCCGGAGATACGCAGTATTTT. The variable domain in full, with the rest retrieved from reference TRBV28 and TRBJ2-3, is DVKVTQSSRYLVKRTGEKVFLECVQDMDHENMFWYRQDPGLGLRLIYFSYDVKMKEKGDIPEGYSVSREKKERFSLILESASTNQTSMYLCASRGQAGDTQYFGPGTRLTVL.

The rearrangement joins TRBV5-6 to TRBJ1-4, with a tentative D call TRBD1 (5 bases). CDR1 and CDR2 (germline): SGHDT, YYEEEE. V was trimmed by 0 bases and J by 0 bases, leaving 12 bases between them. The CDR3 contains 17 residues. This CDR3 is CASSLEQGAATNEKLFF. CDR3 DNA sequence: TGTGCCAGCAGCTTGGAGCAGGGTGCGGCAACTAATGAAAAACTGTTTTTT.